Following are 27 T cell receptor beta chains from one sample sequenced in a study of CD8 T cells in ankylosing spondylitis. TCRdb passed the 5' RACE reads through MiXCR, listing each CDR3 protein once. This sample has 380,000 or so distinct CDR3 sequences, with 20% found just once. The specimen was blood, either unsorted or a sorted T cell fraction (not recorded which). The receptors originated from a male donor with ankylosing spondylitis or in good health (not recorded which).

The V call is TRBV12-3 or TRBV12-4, the J call TRBJ2-5; D may be TRBD1 (5 bases). The CDR3 consists of 14 residues. V lost 6 bases, J lost 2 bases, and 13 bases lay in between. The DNA for the CDR3 is TGTGCCAGCAGGATTCAGGGTCCTCAAGAGACCCAGTACTTC. Encoded protein: CASRIQGPQETQYF.

The CDR3 spells CASSPPAEETQYF. The CDR3 coding sequence is TGTGCCAGCAGCCCCCCAGCGGAAGAGACCCAGTACTTC. The V and J genes are TRBV7-9 and TRBJ2-5; D perhaps matches TRBD2 (5 bases). The V and J ends lost 5 bases and 3 bases respectively, with 10 bases between them. The CDR3 is made up of 13 amino acids. Germline CDR1 and CDR2: SEHNR and FQNEAQ (reference sequence).

The chain joins TRBV20-1 to TRBJ2-2; 11 positions match TRBD2. The trim removed 2 bases at V and 4 bases at J, leaving 6 bases unmatched. The CDR3 loop spans 16 amino acids. Germline CDR1 and CDR2: DFQATT and SNEGSKA (reference sequence). This CDR3 is CSARTLSGGGTGELFF. Written as DNA, the CDR3 is TGCAGTGCTAGAACCCTTAGCGGGGGGGGCACCGGGGAGCTGTTTTTT.

V usage is TRBV29-1 and J usage is TRBJ1-2, with D uncertain. Trimming pared 8 bases from V and 7 bases from J, leaving 14 bases between. Germline CDR1 is SQVTM and CDR2 is ANQGSEA. The CDR3 is made up of 11 amino acids. The CDR3 is CSSRSGSGYTF. The CDR3 DNA follows: TGCAGCTCGAGGTCGGGGAGTGGCTACACCTTC.

This clonotype was recorded a few times. The chain recombines TRBV12-3 or TRBV12-4 with TRBJ2-7; D remains ambiguous. The length of the CDR3 is 15 residues. The V end was cut by 6 bases, the J end by 0 bases, with 15 bases between. CDR3 amino acids: CASSPPGRSSYEQYF. The CDR3 DNA sequence: TGTGCCAGCAGCCCGCCTGGACGCAGCTCCTACGAGCAGTACTTC.

This clonotype was seen at least ten times. The chain recombines TRBV29-1 with TRBJ2-7, with unresolved D. Trimming stripped 7 bases from V and 2 bases from J, with 9 bases between. The CDR3 contains 11 residues. Germline CDR1 reads SQVTM; CDR2 reads ANQGSEA. The CDR3 loop reads CSARSPYEQYF. In DNA, the CDR3 is TGCAGCGCCCGTTCCCCCTACGAGCAGTACTTC.

The chain combines TRBV28 with TRBJ2-5; 11 nucleotides agree with TRBD2. The germline V gene encodes CDR1 MDHEN and CDR2 SYDVKM. V gave up 4 bases and J gave up 1 base; unmatched junction bases: 14. The CDR3 runs to 19 residues. CDR3 DNA: TGTGCCAGCAGTTATGCGGGACTAGCGGCTACTTTATCCCAAGAGACCCAGTACTTC. Translated, it gives CASSYAGLAATLSQETQYF.

The chain combines TRBV14 with TRBJ2-7; D gene unclear. The V gene lost 2 bases and the J gene lost 2 bases, with 13 bases spanning the gap. In germline, CDR1 is SGHDN, CDR2 FVKESK. There are 15 residues in the CDR3. Here the CDR3 DNA reads TGTGCCAGCAGCCAAAACAATGCCGAAACCTACGAGCAGTACTTC. Translated, it gives CASSQNNAETYEQYF.

This clonotype showed up just a few times. V is TRBV20-1 and J is TRBJ2-7; TRBD1 aligns across 8 bases. Losses at the gene ends were 0 bases for V and 2 bases for J; bases not matched to a gene: 9. CDR1 DFQATT and CDR2 SNEGSKA come from the germline V gene (reference sequence). The CDR3 is 16 amino acids. In DNA, the CDR3 is TGCAGTGCTAGAGACCTACTGGGACAGGCTACCTACGAGCAGTACTTC. Its translation: CSARDLLGQATYEQYF.

V usage is TRBV18 and J usage is TRBJ2-7, with TRBD1 matching 9 bases. The CDR3 covers 14 residues. Germline values: CDR1 KGHSH, CDR2 LQKENI. The J segment lost 6 bases and the V segment lost 3 bases, leaving 6 bases of the junction unmatched. Here the CDR3 DNA reads TGTGCCAGCTCACCCCCGGGACAGGGAAGCGAGCAGTACTTC. Translated, it gives CASSPPGQGSEQYF. Supplemented by reference TRBV18 and TRBJ2-7, the full variable domain reads NAGVMQNPRHLVRRRGQEARLRCSPMKGHSHVYWYRQLPEEGLKFMVYLQKENIIDESGMPKERFSAEFPKEGPSILRIQQVVRGDSAAYFCASSPPGQGSEQYFGPGTRLTVT.

This chain joins TRBV29-1 and TRBJ2-7, with unresolved D. This CDR3 has 14 residues. V dropped 1 base and J dropped 2 bases, with 12 bases sitting between them. CDR1 is SQVTM and CDR2 is ANQGSEA in the germline V gene. In DNA, the CDR3 is TGCAGCGTTGAAGGGGCAGGCCCGACCTACGAGCAGTACTTC. It yields the protein CSVEGAGPTYEQYF.

V is TRBV5-5 and J is TRBJ2-7; maybe TRBD2 (6 bases). The CDR3 runs to 15 residues. The germline V gene has CDR1 SGHKS and CDR2 YYEKEE (reference sequence). The V end was cut by 8 bases, the J end by 0 bases, with 18 bases between. The CDR3: CASSMVGLPSYEQYF. The CDR3 bases are TGTGCCAGTTCTATGGTGGGACTGCCCTCCTACGAGCAGTACTTC. Drawing the rest from reference TRBV5-5 and TRBJ2-7, the complete variable domain is DAGVTQSPTHLIKTRGQQVTLRCSPISGHKSVSWYQQVLGQGPQFIFQYYEKEERGRGNFPDRFSARQFPNYSSELNVNALLLGDSALYLCASSMVGLPSYEQYFGPGTRLTVT.

As to this clonotype: The conserved closing phenylalanine or tryptophan is absent in this CDR3, likely reflecting a read error. The rearrangement uses TRBV29-1 and TRBJ2-1; D is uncertain. There are 10 residues in the CDR3. The V end lost 6 bases, the J end lost 9 bases, and 9 bases lay between the germline ends. Germline CDR1 SQVTM, CDR2 ANQGSEA. The DNA for the CDR3 is TGCAGCGTGGTGGGTACTGAGCAGTTCCTC. It translates to CSVVGTEQFL.

The V gene is TRBV13, the J gene TRBJ2-7, with D possibly being TRBD1 or TRBD2 (5 bases each). Germline lookup yields CDR1 PRHDT and CDR2 FYEKMQ (reference sequence). The CDR3 extends over 12 amino acids. The V end lost 4 bases, the J end lost 5 bases, and 9 bases lay between the germline ends. The CDR3 nucleotides read TGTGCCAGCAGCTATCGAGGGGACGAGCAGTACTTC. Encoded protein: CASSYRGDEQYF.

This clonotype was detected only once. CDR3 amino acids: CASSRVGQDEETQYF. The CDR3 coding sequence is TGCGCCAGCAGCCGGGTTGGACAGGACGAGGAGACCCAGTACTTC. The rearrangement joins TRBV10-2 to TRBJ2-5; TRBD1 aligns across 7 bases. V dropped 6 bases and J dropped 5; count of bases not matched to a gene: 12. Germline V gene data show CDR1 as WSHSY and CDR2 as SAAADI. The CDR3 length is 15 residues.

The chain uses TRBV29-1 and TRBJ2-7, with TRBD1 matching 11 bases. In germline, CDR1 is SQVTM, CDR2 ANQGSEA. Unmatched junction bases numbered 3, after V lost 4 bases and J lost 4 bases. The CDR3 is 13 residues long. CDR3 DNA sequence: TGCAGCGTTGTGGGACAGGGGGATTACGAGCAGTACTTC. The encoded protein is CSVVGQGDYEQYF.

The chain recombines TRBV11-2 with TRBJ2-1; D unresolved. CDR1 is SGHAT and CDR2 is FQNNGV in the germline V gene. This CDR3 region has 14 residues. The V end was cut by 5 bases, the J end by 5 bases, with 13 bases between. The CDR3 loop reads CASSRTILDNEQFF. The CDR3 DNA is TGTGCCAGCAGCCGTACCATTCTCGACAATGAGCAGTTCTTC.

A few counts support this clonotype. CDR3 amino acids: CASSNSGTSTDTQYF. The CDR3 nucleotides are TGTGCCAGCAGCAATTCAGGGACTAGCACAGATACGCAGTATTTT. The V call is TRBV6-1, the J call TRBJ2-3; D is possibly TRBD2 (6 bases). Germline CDR1 reads MNHNS; CDR2 reads SASEGT. The CDR3 length is 15 residues. Trimming removed 6 bases at V and 0 bases at J, with 13 bases between.

The chain carries TRBV7-3 and TRBJ2-2, with 11 nucleotides matching TRBD1. CDR1 SGHTA and CDR2 FQGTGA come from the germline V gene. The CDR3 sequence is 16 residues long. V dropped 5 bases and J dropped 3; count of bases not matched to a gene: 5. CDR3 sequence (DNA): TGTGCCAGCAGCCCCGGACAGGGGGCAGACACCGGGGAGCTGTTTTTT. Protein product: CASSPGQGADTGELFF. Drawing the rest from reference TRBV7-3 and TRBJ2-2, the complete variable domain is GAGVSQTPSNKVTEKGKYVELRCDPISGHTALYWYRQSLGQGPEFLIYFQGTGAADDSGLPNDRFFAVRPEGSVSTLKIQRTERGDSAVYLCASSPGQGADTGELFFGEGSRLTVL.

The CDR3 sequence: CSVATGTYEQYF. In DNA, the CDR3 is TGCAGCGTTGCGACAGGAACCTACGAGCAGTACTTC. V gene TRBV29-1 combines with J gene TRBJ2-7; weak D call: TRBD1 (6 bases). The V gene's germline CDR1 is SQVTM and CDR2 ANQGSEA. The CDR3 loop spans 12 amino acids. Trimming took 4 bases from V and 2 from J, leaving 9 bases between them.

In its sample, this clonotype was seen a few times. CDR3: CASSEWDSSYNEQFF. CDR3 DNA sequence: TGTGCCAGCAGTGAGTGGGACAGCTCCTACAATGAGCAGTTCTTC. The V and J genes are TRBV2 and TRBJ2-1; TRBD1 agrees at 7 bases. J was trimmed by 0 bases and V by 3 bases; bases with no gene match: 2. This CDR3 region has 15 residues. The germline V gene has CDR1 SNHLY and CDR2 FYNNEI. The full variable domain, its missing parts supplied by reference TRBV2 and TRBJ2-1, is EPEVTQTPSHQVTQMGQEVILRCVPISNHLYFYWYRQILGQKVEFLVSFYNNEISEKSEIFDDQFSVERPDGSNFTLKIRSTKLEDSAMYFCASSEWDSSYNEQFFGPGTRLTVL.

This clonotype came up a few times. The chain joins TRBV28 to TRBJ2-7; 8 nucleotides agree with TRBD1. CDR1 is MDHEN and CDR2 is SYDVKM in the germline V gene. V was clipped by 8 bases and J by 0 bases; unmatched bases: 3. The CDR3 sequence is 13 residues long. The CDR3 DNA reads TGTGCCAGCGGGACAGGACTCTCCTACGAGCAGTACTTC. Protein product: CASGTGLSYEQYF.

The CDR3 nucleotides are TGTGCCAGCAGCGACGAAGGGGGCGTTCAGCCCCAGCATTTT. It specifies CASSDEGGVQPQHF. The chain has TRBV7-9 and TRBJ1-5; 7 nucleotides agree with TRBD1. V was pared by 5 bases and J by 6 bases, with 7 bases of the junction left unmatched. The CDR3 has 14 residues. In germline, CDR1 is SEHNR, CDR2 FQNEAQ (reference sequence).

The gene calls are TRBV20-1 and TRBJ2-5, with D possibly matching TRBD1 (5 bases). Trimming left V 6 bases short and J 0 bases short, with 14 bases between. The CDR3 has 14 residues. Germline lookup yields CDR1 DFQATT and CDR2 SNEGSKA (reference sequence). The CDR3 region is CSAVPPRDQETQYF. Here the CDR3 DNA reads TGCAGTGCCGTCCCTCCCAGGGACCAAGAGACCCAGTACTTC.

This chain connects TRBV11-1 to TRBJ2-1; 10 nucleotides agree with TRBD2. With 0 bases clipped from V and 1 base from J, the junction kept 9 bases outside the gene matches. From germline, CDR1 is SGHAT and CDR2 FQDESV (reference sequence). The CDR3 is 19 amino acids. This chain's CDR3 is CASSLAVAGGRKSYNEQFF. Written as DNA, the CDR3 is TGTGCCAGCAGCTTAGCGGTAGCGGGGGGCCGAAAATCCTACAATGAGCAGTTCTTC.

This clonotype was counted ten times or more. The V and J genes are TRBV12-3 or TRBV12-4 and TRBJ2-1; D gene unclear. Between the trimmed V and J ends, which lost 8 bases and 4 bases, there was a span of 18 bases. The CDR3 is 15 residues long. The CDR3 spells CASSSGGLGYNEQFF. CDR3 DNA sequence: TGTGCCAGCTCCTCGGGTGGCTTGGGTTACAATGAGCAGTTCTTC.

V is TRBV12-3 or TRBV12-4 and J is TRBJ2-5, with 10 bases fitting TRBD1. V shed 7 bases, J shed 5 bases, and the junction held 16 bases outside the gene matches. The CDR3 consists of 17 residues. This CDR3 is CASMPSPGQGFMETQYF. CDR3 in DNA: TGTGCCAGCATGCCTTCACCGGGACAGGGGTTTATGGAGACCCAGTACTTC.